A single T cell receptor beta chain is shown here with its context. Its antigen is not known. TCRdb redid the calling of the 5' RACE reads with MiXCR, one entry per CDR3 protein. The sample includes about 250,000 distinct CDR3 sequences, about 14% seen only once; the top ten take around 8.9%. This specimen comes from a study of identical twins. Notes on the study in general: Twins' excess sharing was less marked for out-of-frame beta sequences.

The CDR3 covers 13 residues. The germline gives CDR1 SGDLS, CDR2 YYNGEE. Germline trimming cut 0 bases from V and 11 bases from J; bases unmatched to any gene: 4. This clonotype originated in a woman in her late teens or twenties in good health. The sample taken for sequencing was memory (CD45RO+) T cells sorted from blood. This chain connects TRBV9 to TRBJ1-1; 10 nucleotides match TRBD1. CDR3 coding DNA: TGTGCCAGCAGCGTAGTTCCGGACAGGGGGGCTTTCTTT. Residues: CASSVVPDRGAFF. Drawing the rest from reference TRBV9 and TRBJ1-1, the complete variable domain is DSGVTQTPKHLITATGQRVTLRCSPRSGDLSVYWYQQSLDQGLQFLIQYYNGEERAKGNILERFSAQQFPDLHSELNLSSLELGDSALYFCASSVVPDRGAFFGQGTRLTVV.